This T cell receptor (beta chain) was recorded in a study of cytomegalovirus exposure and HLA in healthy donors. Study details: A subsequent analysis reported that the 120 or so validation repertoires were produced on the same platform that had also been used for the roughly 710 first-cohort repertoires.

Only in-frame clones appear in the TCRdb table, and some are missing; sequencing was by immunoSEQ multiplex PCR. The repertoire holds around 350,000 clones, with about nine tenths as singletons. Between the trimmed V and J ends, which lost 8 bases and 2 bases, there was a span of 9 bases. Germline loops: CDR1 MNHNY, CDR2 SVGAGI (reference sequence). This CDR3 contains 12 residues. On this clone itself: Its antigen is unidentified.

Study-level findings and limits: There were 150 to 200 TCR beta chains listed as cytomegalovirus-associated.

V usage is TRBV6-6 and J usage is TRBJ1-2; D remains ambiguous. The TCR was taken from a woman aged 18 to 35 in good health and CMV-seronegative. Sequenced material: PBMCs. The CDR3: CASREQNYGYTF. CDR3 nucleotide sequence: TGTGCCAGCCGGGAACAGAACTATGGCTACACCTTC.